These 2 T cell receptor beta chains were all obtained from the same sample, sequenced in a study of liver allograft versus peripheral blood T cells. Turning to the study itself: Intrahepatic T cell receptor repertoires from transplanted livers were compared against repertoires in recipients' peripheral blood.

TCRdb recomputed calls from the reads with MiXCR, one row per CDR3 protein. The table records 6,200 or so distinct CDR3 sequences, around a sixth of them present only once. The receptors stem from a human patient who had a liver transplant. Some of the T cells might come from the graft donor.

By share of the sample, this clonotype is medium-sized (0.01 to 0.1%). The chain is built from TRBV6-6 and TRBJ1-1; D remains unclear. The V end lost 4 bases, the J end lost 8 bases, and 8 bases lay between the germline ends. This CDR3 has 11 residues. Germline CDR1 MNHNY, CDR2 SVGAGI (reference sequence). The CDR3 nucleotides read TGTGCCAGCAGTTTTCAAGGGGAAGCTTTCTTT. Translation: CASSFQGEAFF.

Judged by abundance, this clonotype is medium-sized. The chain couples TRBV29-1 to TRBJ1-2; no definite D call. Deletions cut 2 bases from V and 4 bases from J, with 11 bases between. CDR3 size: 13 residues. Per the germline V gene, CDR1 is SQVTM and CDR2 is ANQGSEA. CDR3 in amino acids: CSVERGQAYGYTF. CDR3 nucleotide sequence: TGCAGCGTTGAAAGAGGCCAAGCCTATGGCTACACCTTC.